This T cell receptor beta chain was captured in a study of blood T cell repertoires in COVID-19. TCRdb's copy holds only in-frame clones and misses some; the assay was immunoSEQ multiplex PCR. The repertoire holds approximately 200,000 clones, with 86% as singletons. The germline CDR1 and CDR2 sequences are SGHRS and YFSETQ. The CDR3 covers 13 residues. With 1 base removed from V and 4 bases from J, the gap between germline ends came to 7 bases. This sequence joins TRBV5-1 and TRBJ2-3; D is ambiguous. This TCR came from a young woman who had recovered from COVID-19. Specimen: PBMCs or T cells enriched from blood (not recorded which). CDR3 DNA sequence: TGCGCCAGCAGCTTGCCCCAGTCAGATACGCAGTATTTT. Protein: CASSLPQSDTQYF. The full variable domain, completed using reference TRBV5-1 and TRBJ2-3, is KAGVTQTPRYLIKTRGQQVTLSCSPISGHRSVSWYQQTPGQGLQFLFEYFSETQRNKGNFPGRFSGRQFSNSRSEMNVSTLELGDSALYLCASSLPQSDTQYFGPGTRLTVL.